This TCR beta chain is from a study of blood T cells in healthy people across ages. Whole-study results and caveats: The authors considered diversity estimates from one million T cells to be underestimates. TCR beta diversity, measured per million T cells, fell in a roughly linear way with age.

Deletions cut 5 bases from V and 2 bases from J, with 14 bases between. The CDR3 totals 15 residues. Per the germline V gene, CDR1 is SEHNR and CDR2 is FQNEAQ (reference sequence). Together with a sample-barcoded 5' primer, a J-beta primer mix was included in a second PCR lasting roughly 6 to 12 cycles. In TCRdb, the 5' RACE reads were re-called with MiXCR into one record per CDR3 protein. The sample shows 1.5 million to 2 million distinct CDR3 sequences, roughly 43% of them seen only once. There are a few counts of this clonotype. Its antigen is currently unknown. Each sample gave at least 6.5 million isolated PBMCs. Total RNA extraction produced at least 5 micrograms (per sample) for the study.

This receptor was obtained from a human donor in good health. V gene TRBV7-9 combines with J gene TRBJ2-3; the D call may be TRBD1 or TRBD2 (5 bases each). Sequenced sample: blood. The CDR3 nucleotides read TGTGCCAGCAGCGATCGAGGGGTACTCACAGATACGCAGTATTTT. As protein: CASSDRGVLTDTQYF.